One T cell receptor beta chain is described in this entry. The data originate from a study of T cell responses to AZD1222 COVID-19 vaccine. Germline values: CDR1 LNHNV, CDR2 YYDKDF (reference sequence). V gave up 3 bases and J gave up 4 bases, with 13 bases separating them. The CDR3 totals 15 residues. Here immunoSEQ multiplex PCR was the method, and the copy in TCRdb shows in-frame clones only, minus some. The sample has 180,000 or so clones; 85% to 90% are singletons. The TCR comes from an adult who received the MenACWY meningococcal vaccine as a control. The sequenced sample was peripheral blood, obtained 28 days after the second dose of the MenACWY control vaccine. The V and J genes are TRBV15 and TRBJ1-3, with a possible D match to TRBD1 (5 bases). The CDR3 region is CATSRGGGHGNTIYF. CDR3 nucleotide sequence: TGTGCCACCAGCAGGGGGGGAGGCCACGGAAACACCATATATTTT.